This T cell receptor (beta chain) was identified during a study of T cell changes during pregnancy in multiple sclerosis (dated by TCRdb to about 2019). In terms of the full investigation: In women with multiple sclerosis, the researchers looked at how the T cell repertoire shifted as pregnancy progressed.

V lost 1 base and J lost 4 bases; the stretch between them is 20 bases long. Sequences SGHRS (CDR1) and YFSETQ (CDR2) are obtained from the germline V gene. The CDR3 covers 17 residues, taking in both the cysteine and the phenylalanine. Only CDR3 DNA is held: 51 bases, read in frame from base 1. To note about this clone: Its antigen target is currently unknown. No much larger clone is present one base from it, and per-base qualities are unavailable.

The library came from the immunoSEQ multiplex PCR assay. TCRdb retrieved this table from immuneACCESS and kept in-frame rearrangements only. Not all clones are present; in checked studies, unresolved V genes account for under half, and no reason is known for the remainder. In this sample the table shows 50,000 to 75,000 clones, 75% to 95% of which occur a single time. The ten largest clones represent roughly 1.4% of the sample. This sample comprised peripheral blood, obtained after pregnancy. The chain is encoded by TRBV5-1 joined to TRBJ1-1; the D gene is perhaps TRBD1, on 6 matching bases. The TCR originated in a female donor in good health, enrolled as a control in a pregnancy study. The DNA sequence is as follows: TGCGCCAGCAGCTTGTCCCTGACAGGCGTAAAGGGCACTGAAGCTTTCTTT. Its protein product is CASSLSLTGVKGTEAFF. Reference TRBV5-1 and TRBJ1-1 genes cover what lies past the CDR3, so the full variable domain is KAGVTQTPRYLIKTRGQQVTLSCSPISGHRSVSWYQQTPGQGLQFLFEYFSETQRNKGNFPGRFSGRQFSNSRSEMNVSTLELGDSALYLCASSLSLTGVKGTEAFFGQGTRLTVV.